This T cell receptor (beta chain) was found in a study of T-cell reconstitution after alpha-beta-depleted transplantation in children. Findings of the study overall: At the one-year point after transplant, T-cell counts and TCRbeta diversity were found to come mostly from T cells that had been newly produced. High day-60 TCRbeta diversity in some patients came from surviving recipient T cells and thymic progenitors. Several hundred expanded graft clones reportedly gave rise to the alpha-beta T cells present about two months after transplant.

Unique molecular identifiers were built into the TCRbeta library. A single record per CDR3 protein comes from TCRdb applying MiXCR to the PCR reads. The sample includes under 35,000 distinct CDR3 sequences, about 6.3% seen only once; the top ten take approximately 7%. V shed 4 bases, J shed 3 bases, and the junction held 3 bases outside the gene matches. Germline CDR1 SQVTM, CDR2 ANQGSEA. There are 13 residues in the CDR3. By share, this clonotype ranks as medium-sized. Its antigen is undetermined. The chain has TRBV29-1 and TRBJ2-7; 10 bases match TRBD2. This sequence was found in a male patient under 18 who had a stem cell transplant for acute myeloid leukemia, so the T cells may come from the graft donor. Material: PBMCs, mostly from graft donor cells, obtained 180 days after TCRalphabeta/CD19-depleted stem cell transplant. The CDR3: CSVGAGGNYEQYF. The CDR3 bases are TGCAGCGTTGGAGCGGGGGGGAACTACGAGCAGTACTTC.